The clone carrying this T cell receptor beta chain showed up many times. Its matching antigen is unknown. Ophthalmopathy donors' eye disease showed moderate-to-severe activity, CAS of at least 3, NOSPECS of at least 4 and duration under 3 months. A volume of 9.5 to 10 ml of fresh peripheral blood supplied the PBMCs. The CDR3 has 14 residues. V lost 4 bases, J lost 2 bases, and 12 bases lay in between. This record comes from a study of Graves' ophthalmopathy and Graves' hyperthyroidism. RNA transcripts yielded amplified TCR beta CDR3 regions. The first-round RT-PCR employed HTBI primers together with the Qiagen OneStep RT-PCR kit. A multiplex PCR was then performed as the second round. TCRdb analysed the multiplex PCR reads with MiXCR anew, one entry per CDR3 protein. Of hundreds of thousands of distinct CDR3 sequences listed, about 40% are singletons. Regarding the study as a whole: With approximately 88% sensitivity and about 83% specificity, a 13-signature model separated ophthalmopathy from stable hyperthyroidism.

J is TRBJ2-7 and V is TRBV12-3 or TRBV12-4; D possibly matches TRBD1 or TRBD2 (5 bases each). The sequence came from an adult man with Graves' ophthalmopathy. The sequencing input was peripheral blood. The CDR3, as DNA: TGTGCCAGCAGTTCCCGGGACGATACCTACGAGCAGTACTTC. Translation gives CASSSRDDTYEQYF.